The present entry profiles one T cell receptor (beta chain) with its context. The record originates from a study of technical replicates of blood from a handful of donors. Trimming removed 0 bases from V and 8 bases from J, with 7 bases in between. Germline lookup yields CDR1 GTSNPN and CDR2 SVGIG (reference sequence). This CDR3 spans 11 amino acids. Clones were sequenced by immunoSEQ multiplex PCR, and TCRdb holds only the in-frame ones, with some missing. This table holds approximately 68,000 clones, 95% to 97% found once. The sequence came from a human donor in good health. Sequences were obtained from T cells isolated from PBMCs. The chain joins TRBV30 to TRBJ1-1; no definite D call. The CDR3 sequence is CAWSVIQEAFF. The CDR3 region has the DNA TGTGCCTGGAGTGTAATACAAGAAGCTTTCTTT.